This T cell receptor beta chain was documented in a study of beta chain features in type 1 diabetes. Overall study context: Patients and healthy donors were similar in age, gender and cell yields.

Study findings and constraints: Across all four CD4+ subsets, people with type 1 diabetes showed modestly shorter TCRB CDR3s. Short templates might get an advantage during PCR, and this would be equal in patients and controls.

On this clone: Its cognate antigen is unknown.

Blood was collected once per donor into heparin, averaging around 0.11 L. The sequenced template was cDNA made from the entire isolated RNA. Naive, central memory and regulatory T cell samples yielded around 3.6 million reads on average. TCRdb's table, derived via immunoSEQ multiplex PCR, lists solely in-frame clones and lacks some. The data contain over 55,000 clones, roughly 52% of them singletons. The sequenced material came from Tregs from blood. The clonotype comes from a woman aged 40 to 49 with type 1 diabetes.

The CDR3 DNA reads as TGTGCCAGCAGCTCTCAGGGGTGGAATAATTCACCCCTCCACTTT. As protein: CASSSQGWNNSPLHF. This chain links TRBV5-5 with TRBJ1-6; TRBD1 is a possible D gene (6 bases). CDR3 length equals 15 residues. Trimming took 3 bases from V and 5 from J, leaving 12 bases between them. Looked up from germline, CDR1 is SGHKS and CDR2 is YYEKEE (reference sequence).